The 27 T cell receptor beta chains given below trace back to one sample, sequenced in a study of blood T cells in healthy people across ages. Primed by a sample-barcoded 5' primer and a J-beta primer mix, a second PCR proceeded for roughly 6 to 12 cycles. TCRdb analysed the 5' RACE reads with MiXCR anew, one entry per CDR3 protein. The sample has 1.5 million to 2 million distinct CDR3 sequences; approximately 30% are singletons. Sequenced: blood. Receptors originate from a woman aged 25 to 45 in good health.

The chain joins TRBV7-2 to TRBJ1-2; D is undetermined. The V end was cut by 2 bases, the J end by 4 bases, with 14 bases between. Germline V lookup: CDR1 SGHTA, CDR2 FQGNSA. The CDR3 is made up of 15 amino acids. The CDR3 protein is CASSLMIGDRYGYTF. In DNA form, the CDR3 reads TGTGCCAGCAGCTTAATGATAGGCGACCGCTATGGCTACACCTTC.

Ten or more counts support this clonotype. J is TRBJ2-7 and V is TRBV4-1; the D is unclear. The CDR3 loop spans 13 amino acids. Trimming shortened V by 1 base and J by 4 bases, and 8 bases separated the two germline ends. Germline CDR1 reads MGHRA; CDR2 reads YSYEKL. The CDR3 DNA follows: TGCGCCAGCAGCCAAGTAGGGCTATACGAGCAGTACTTC. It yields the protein CASSQVGLYEQYF.

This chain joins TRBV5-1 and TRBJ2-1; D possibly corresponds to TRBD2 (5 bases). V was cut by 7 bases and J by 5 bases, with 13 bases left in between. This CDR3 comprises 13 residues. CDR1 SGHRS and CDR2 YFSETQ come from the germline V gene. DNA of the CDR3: TGCGCCAGCCGAGACGGGGTCGACAATGAGCAGTTCTTC. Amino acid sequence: CASRDGVDNEQFF.

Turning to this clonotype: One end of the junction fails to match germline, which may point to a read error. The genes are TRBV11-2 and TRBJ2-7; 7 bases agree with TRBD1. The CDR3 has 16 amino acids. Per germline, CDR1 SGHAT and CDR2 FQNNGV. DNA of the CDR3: TGTGCCGGCAGCTTAGGGGGCCACCCCCTACCCTACGAGCAGTACTTC. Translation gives CAGSLGGHPLPYEQYF.

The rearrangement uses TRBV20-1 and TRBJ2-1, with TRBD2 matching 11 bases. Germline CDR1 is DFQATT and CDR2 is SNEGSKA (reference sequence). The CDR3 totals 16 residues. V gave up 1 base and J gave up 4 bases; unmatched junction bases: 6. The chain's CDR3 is CSARGSGRVPYNEQFF. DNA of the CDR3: TGCAGTGCTAGAGGTAGCGGGAGGGTGCCGTACAATGAGCAGTTCTTC.

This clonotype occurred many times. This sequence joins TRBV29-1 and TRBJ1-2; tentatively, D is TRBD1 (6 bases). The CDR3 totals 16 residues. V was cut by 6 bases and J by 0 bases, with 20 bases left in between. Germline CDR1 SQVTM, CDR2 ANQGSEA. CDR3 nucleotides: TGCAGCGTGCCCAGGGGTACAGACTCGGCTAACTATGGCTACACCTTC. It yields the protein CSVPRGTDSANYGYTF. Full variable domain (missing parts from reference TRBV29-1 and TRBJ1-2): SAVISQKPSRDICQRGTSLTIQCQVDSQVTMMFWYRQQPGQSLTLIATANQGSEATYESGFVIDKFPISRPNLTFSTLTVSNMSPEDSSIYLCSVPRGTDSANYGYTFGSGTRLTVV.

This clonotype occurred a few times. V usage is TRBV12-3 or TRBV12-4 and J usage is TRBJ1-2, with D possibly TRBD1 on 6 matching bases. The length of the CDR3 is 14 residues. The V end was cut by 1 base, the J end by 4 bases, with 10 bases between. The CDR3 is CASSLGGLGYGYTF. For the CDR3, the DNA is TGTGCCAGCAGTTTAGGGGGGCTTGGCTATGGCTACACCTTC.

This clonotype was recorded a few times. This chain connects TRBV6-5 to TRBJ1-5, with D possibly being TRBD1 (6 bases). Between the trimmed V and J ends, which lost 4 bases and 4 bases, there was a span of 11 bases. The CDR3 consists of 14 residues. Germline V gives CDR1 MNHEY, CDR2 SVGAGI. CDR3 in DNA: TGTGCCAGCAGTTGGACAGAGGGGAATCAGCCCCAGCATTTT. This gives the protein CASSWTEGNQPQHF.

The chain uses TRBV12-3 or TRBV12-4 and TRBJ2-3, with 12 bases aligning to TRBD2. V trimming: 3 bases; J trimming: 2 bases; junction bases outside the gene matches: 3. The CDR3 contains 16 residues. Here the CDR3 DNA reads TGTGCCAGCAGTTTCTGGACTAGCGGGAACACAGATACGCAGTATTTT. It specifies CASSFWTSGNTDTQYF.

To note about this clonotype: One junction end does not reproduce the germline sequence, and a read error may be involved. CDR3 DNA sequence: TGTGCTAGGGGTTCCCGACAGGGTGAGACCCAGTACTTC. Translated, it gives CARGSRQGETQYF. V and J are TRBV12-5 and TRBJ2-5, with 7 positions matching TRBD1. The CDR3 extends over 13 amino acids. Germline V gives CDR1 LGHNT, CDR2 FRNRAP.

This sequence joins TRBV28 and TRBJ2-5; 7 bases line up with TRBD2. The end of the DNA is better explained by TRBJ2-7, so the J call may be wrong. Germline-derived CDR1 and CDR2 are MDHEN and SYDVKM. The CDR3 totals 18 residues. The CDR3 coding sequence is TGTGCCAGCAGTTCCAACCCTTTCGCGGGGGTCATTGCCTACGAGCAGTACTTC. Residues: CASSSNPFAGVIAYEQYF.

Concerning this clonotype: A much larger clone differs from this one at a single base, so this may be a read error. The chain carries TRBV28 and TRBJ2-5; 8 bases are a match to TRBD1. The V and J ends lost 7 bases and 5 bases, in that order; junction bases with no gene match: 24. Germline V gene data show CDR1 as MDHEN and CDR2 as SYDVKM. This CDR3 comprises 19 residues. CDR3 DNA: TGTGCCAGCAACGACCCCCAGGACAGGGAGGTTAGGAGTGCGGAGACCCAGTACTTC. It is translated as CASNDPQDREVRSAETQYF. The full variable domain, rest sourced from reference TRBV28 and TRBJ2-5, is DVKVTQSSRYLVKRTGEKVFLECVQDMDHENMFWYRQDPGLGLRLIYFSYDVKMKEKGDIPEGYSVSREKKERFSLILESASTNQTSMYLCASNDPQDREVRSAETQYFGPGTRLLVL.

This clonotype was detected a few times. The CDR3 coding sequence is TGTGCCAGCAGCAGAGGACGGAACACCGGGGAGCTGTTTTTT. This translates into CASSRGRNTGELFF. This chain links TRBV2 with TRBJ2-2; D unclear. There are 14 residues in the CDR3. Trimming stripped 6 bases from V and 1 base from J, with 9 bases between. Per the germline V gene, CDR1 is SNHLY and CDR2 is FYNNEI.

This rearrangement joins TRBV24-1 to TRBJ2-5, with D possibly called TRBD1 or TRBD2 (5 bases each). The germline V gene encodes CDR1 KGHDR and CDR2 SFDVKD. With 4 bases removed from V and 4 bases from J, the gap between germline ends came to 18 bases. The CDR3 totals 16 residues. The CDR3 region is CATSEGRGPPAETQYF. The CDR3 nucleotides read TGTGCCACCAGTGAGGGACGGGGACCCCCGGCAGAGACCCAGTACTTC.

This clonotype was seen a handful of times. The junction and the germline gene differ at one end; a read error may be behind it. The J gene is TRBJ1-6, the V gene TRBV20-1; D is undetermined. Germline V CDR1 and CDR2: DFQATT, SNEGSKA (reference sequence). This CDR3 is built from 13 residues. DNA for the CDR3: TGTAGTGCTCGCCCGGACGGGAATTCACCCCTCCACTTT. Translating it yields CSARPDGNSPLHF.

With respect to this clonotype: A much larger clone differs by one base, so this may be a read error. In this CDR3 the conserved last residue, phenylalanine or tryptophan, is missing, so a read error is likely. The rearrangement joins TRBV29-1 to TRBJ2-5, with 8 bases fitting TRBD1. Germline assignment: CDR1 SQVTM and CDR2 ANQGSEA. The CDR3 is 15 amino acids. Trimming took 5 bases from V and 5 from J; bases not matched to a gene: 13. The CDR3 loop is CSVTPRTGPRETQYY. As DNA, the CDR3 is TGCAGCGTTACTCCACGGACAGGGCCAAGGGAGACCCAGTACTAC.

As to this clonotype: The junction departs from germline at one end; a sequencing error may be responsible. CDR3 bases: TGTGTCAGCAGCTATACCCAGGGGAGGGAGACCCAGTACTTC. This gives the protein CVSSYTQGRETQYF. The V call is TRBV5-5, the J call TRBJ2-5, with D perhaps being TRBD1 or TRBD2 (6 bases each). Germline V CDR1 and CDR2: SGHKS, YYEKEE (reference sequence). The CDR3 loop spans 14 amino acids.

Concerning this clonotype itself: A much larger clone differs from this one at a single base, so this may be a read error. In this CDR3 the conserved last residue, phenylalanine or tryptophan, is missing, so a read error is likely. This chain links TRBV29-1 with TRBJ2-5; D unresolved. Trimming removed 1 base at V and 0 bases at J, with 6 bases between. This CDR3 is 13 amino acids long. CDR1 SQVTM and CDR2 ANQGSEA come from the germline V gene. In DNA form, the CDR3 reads TGCAGCGTTGAAGTGCAGTACCAAGAGACCCAGTACTGC. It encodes CSVEVQYQETQYC.

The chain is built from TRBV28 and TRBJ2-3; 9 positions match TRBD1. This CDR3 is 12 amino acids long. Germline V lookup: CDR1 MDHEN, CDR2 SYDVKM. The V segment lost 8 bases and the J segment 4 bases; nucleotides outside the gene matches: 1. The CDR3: CASWDRADTQYF. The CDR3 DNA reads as TGTGCCAGCTGGGACAGGGCAGATACGCAGTATTTT.

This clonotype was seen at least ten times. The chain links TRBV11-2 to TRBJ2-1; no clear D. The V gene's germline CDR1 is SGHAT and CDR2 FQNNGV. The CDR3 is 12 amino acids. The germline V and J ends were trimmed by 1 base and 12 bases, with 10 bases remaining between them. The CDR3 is CASSLVVSSQFF. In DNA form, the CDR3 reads TGTGCCAGCAGCTTAGTGGTCTCCTCGCAGTTCTTC.

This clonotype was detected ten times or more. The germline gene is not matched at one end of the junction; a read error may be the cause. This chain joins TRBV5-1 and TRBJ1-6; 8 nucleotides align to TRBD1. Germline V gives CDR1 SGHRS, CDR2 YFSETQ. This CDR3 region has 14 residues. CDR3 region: CASSSGQGDSPLHF. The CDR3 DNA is TGTGCCAGCAGCTCCGGACAGGGCGATTCACCCCTCCACTTT.

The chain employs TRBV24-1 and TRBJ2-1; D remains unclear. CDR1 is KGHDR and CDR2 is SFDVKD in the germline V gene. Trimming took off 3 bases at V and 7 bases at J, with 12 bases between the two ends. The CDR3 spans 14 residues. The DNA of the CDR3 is TGTGCCACCAGTGATACGGACGCCCTGAATGAGCAGTTCTTC. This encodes CATSDTDALNEQFF.

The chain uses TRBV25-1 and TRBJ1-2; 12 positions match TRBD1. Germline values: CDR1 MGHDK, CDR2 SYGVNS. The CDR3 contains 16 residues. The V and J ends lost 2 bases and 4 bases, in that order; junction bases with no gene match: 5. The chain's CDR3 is CASSEPGTGGFYGYTF. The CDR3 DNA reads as TGTGCCAGCAGTGAACCCGGGACAGGGGGCTTCTATGGCTACACCTTC.

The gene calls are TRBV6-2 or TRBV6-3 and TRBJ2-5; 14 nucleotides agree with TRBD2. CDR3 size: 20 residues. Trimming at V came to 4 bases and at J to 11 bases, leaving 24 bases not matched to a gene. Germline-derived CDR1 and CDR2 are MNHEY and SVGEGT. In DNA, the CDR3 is TGTGCCAGCAGTTTACTGCTGGGACTAGCGGGAGCCCGCTATTACAATGAGCAGTACTTC. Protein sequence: CASSLLLGLAGARYYNEQYF.

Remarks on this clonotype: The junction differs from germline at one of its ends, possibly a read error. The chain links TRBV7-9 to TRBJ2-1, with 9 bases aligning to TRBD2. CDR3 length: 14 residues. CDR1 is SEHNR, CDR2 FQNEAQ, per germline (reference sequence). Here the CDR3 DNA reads TGTACCAGCAGTTGGAGCGGGGGGAACAATGAGCAGTTCTTC. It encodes CTSSWSGGNNEQFF. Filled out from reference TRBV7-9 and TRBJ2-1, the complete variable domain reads DTGVSQNPRHKITKRGQNVTFRCDPISEHNRLYWYRQTLGQGPEFLTYFQNEAQLEKSRLLSDRFSAERPKGSFSTLEIQRTEQGDSAMYLCTSSWSGGNNEQFFGPGTRLTVL.

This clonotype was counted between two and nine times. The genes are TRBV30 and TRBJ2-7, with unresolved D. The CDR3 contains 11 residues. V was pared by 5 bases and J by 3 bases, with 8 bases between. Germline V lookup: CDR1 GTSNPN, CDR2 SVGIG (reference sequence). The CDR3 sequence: CAWRRNYEQYF. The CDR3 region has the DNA TGTGCCTGGCGCAGAAACTACGAGCAGTACTTC.

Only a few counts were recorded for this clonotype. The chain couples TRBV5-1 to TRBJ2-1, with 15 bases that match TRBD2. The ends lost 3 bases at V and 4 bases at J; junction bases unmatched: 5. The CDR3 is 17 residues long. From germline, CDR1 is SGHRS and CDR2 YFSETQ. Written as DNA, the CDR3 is TGCGCCAGCAGCTGGGGACTAGCGGGAGGTAATTACAATGAGCAGTTCTTC. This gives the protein CASSWGLAGGNYNEQFF.